Below are 26 T cell receptor beta chains sequenced from a single sample in a study of neurological immune-mediated disorders. TCRdb redid the calling of the 5' RACE reads with MiXCR, one entry per CDR3 protein. Of under 60,000 distinct CDR3 sequences in the sample, about a tenth were seen once. The source material was PBMCs. The origin of the receptors is a woman between 40 and 50 years old with HTLV-1-associated myelopathy (HAM/TSP).

Remarks on this clonotype: This may stem from a read error, because a much larger clone lies one nucleotide away. V gene TRBV15 combines with J gene TRBJ1-1; possible D gene TRBD1, 5 bases. The V end lost 2 bases, the J end lost 6 bases, and 13 bases lay between the germline ends. The germline V gene encodes CDR1 LNHNV and CDR2 YYDKDF (reference sequence). The CDR3 sequence is 14 residues long. CDR3 region: CATSRYPSGSEAFF. The CDR3 bases are TGTGCCACCAGCAGATACCCCTCAGGGTCTGAAGCTTTCTTT. Full variable domain (missing parts from reference TRBV15 and TRBJ1-1): DAMVIQNPRYQVTQFGKPVTLSCSQTLNHNVMYWYQQKSSQAPKLLFHYYDKDFNNEADTPDNFQSRRPNTSFCFLDIRSPGLGDTAMYLCATSRYPSGSEAFFGQGTRLTVV.

The chain employs TRBV11-3 and TRBJ1-1; maybe TRBD1 (5 bases). Germline assignment: CDR1 SGHNT and CDR2 YENEEA. This CDR3 comprises 14 residues. V gave up 2 bases and J gave up 10 bases, with 17 bases separating them. CDR3 sequence: CASSLRGSGSRAFF. CDR3 DNA sequence: TGTGCCAGCAGCTTAAGGGGAAGCGGGAGTCGAGCTTTCTTT.

This clonotype has a count of ten or more. The chain recombines TRBV5-1 with TRBJ1-1; D call uncertain. The CDR3 consists of 14 residues. The V end was cut by 4 bases, the J end by 5 bases, with 15 bases between. CDR1 SGHRS and CDR2 YFSETQ come from the germline V gene. The CDR3 DNA follows: TGCGCCAGCAGCCCACTTTACCCTGAGACTGAAGCTTTCTTT. Translated: CASSPLYPETEAFF.

This clonotype was recorded many times. The genes are TRBV9 and TRBJ2-1, with D possibly being TRBD1 or TRBD2 (6 bases each). The CDR3 contains 15 residues. Trimming left V 0 bases short and J 3 bases short, with 10 bases between. Per the germline V gene, CDR1 is SGDLS and CDR2 is YYNGEE. In DNA, the CDR3 is TGTGCCAGCAGCGTAGAGGGGGGCCTCTACAATGAGCAGTTCTTC. It translates to CASSVEGGLYNEQFF. The complete variable domain, with remaining parts taken from reference TRBV9 and TRBJ2-1, reads DSGVTQTPKHLITATGQRVTLRCSPRSGDLSVYWYQQSLDQGLQFLIQYYNGEERAKGNILERFSAQQFPDLHSELNLSSLELGDSALYFCASSVEGGLYNEQFFGPGTRLTVL.

This clonotype was seen ten or more times. The genes are TRBV12-3 or TRBV12-4 and TRBJ2-1; 7 nucleotides align to TRBD1. The CDR3 runs to 20 residues. With 2 bases clipped from V and 0 bases from J, the junction kept 16 bases outside the gene matches. CDR3 sequence reads: CASSLTHSTGAKRSYNEQFF. In DNA, the CDR3 is TGTGCCAGCAGTTTAACCCACTCAACAGGGGCCAAACGCTCCTACAATGAGCAGTTCTTC.

This clonotype was seen ten or more times. J is TRBJ2-5 and V is TRBV21-1; the DNA was not used to check the table's D call, TRBD1. TRBV21-1 is a pseudogene. This CDR3 has 16 residues. CDR3 coding DNA: TGTGCCAGCAACGCGGAGGGGGGGACTGTTAAAGAGACCCAGTACTTC. It specifies CASNAEGGTVKETQYF.

This clonotype occurred many times. V and J are TRBV7-8 and TRBJ2-1; a weak D match, TRBD2 (5 bases). CDR1 and CDR2 (germline): SGHVS, FQNEAQ. The CDR3 sequence is 12 residues long. Deletions cut 6 bases from V and 12 bases from J, with 15 bases between. CDR3 sequence reads: CASSLTRGRQFF. CDR3 DNA: TGTGCCAGCAGTCTGACCCGGGGTCGGCAGTTCTTC.

This clonotype was detected many times. The genes are TRBV5-1 and TRBJ2-1; TRBD2 matches 12 bases. This CDR3 contains 14 residues. V was clipped by 1 base and J by 9 bases; unmatched bases: 2. From germline, CDR1 is SGHRS and CDR2 YFSETQ. The CDR3 DNA reads as TGCGCCAGCAGCTTGCTAGCGGGGGGGACTGAGCAGTTCTTC. Its translation: CASSLLAGGTEQFF.

At least ten counts were recorded for this clonotype. The chain links TRBV5-1 to TRBJ2-3; D ambiguous. This CDR3 has 13 residues. Germline CDR1 reads SGHRS; CDR2 reads YFSETQ. The germline V and J ends were trimmed by 2 bases and 6 bases, with 10 bases remaining between them. CDR3 coding DNA: TGCGCCAGCAGCTTTTCAGCCGGTGATACGCAGTATTTT. This encodes CASSFSAGDTQYF.

This clonotype was counted at least ten times. The chain is built from TRBV20-1 and TRBJ2-7; D perhaps matches TRBD2 (6 bases). Trimming took off 5 bases at V and 6 bases at J, with 20 bases between the two ends. CDR1 DFQATT and CDR2 SNEGSKA come from the germline V gene (reference sequence). The CDR3 is 14 residues long. The CDR3 spells CSAHSEGIASEQYF. The DNA of the CDR3 is TGCAGTGCTCACTCGGAGGGAATCGCCTCCGAGCAGTACTTC.

This clonotype appeared many times. The rearrangement links TRBV12-3 or TRBV12-4 to TRBJ1-4; no definite D call. Trimming removed 5 bases at V and 3 bases at J, with 13 bases between. The CDR3 runs 15 residues. CDR3 protein: CASSANLVANEKLFF. For the CDR3, the DNA is TGTGCCAGCAGTGCTAATCTCGTGGCTAATGAAAAACTGTTTTTT.

Ten or more counts support this clonotype. The J gene is TRBJ1-5, the V gene TRBV5-1; D gene ambiguous. V shed 0 bases and J shed 4 bases, with 8 bases lying between them. CDR1 SGHRS and CDR2 YFSETQ come from the germline V gene. The CDR3 extends over 14 amino acids. DNA of the CDR3: TGCGCCAGCAGCTTGGGAGACCAGAATCAGCCCCAGCATTTT. Its protein product is CASSLGDQNQPQHF.

This clonotype was counted at least ten times. This chain connects TRBV12-3 or TRBV12-4 to TRBJ2-1; D call uncertain. The CDR3 is 14 residues long. With 4 bases removed from V and 6 bases from J, the gap between germline ends came to 13 bases. CDR3 region: CASSSRSGVNEQFF. As DNA, the CDR3 is TGTGCCAGCAGTTCCAGGTCGGGCGTCAATGAGCAGTTCTTC.

This clonotype was seen many times. The chain employs TRBV5-1 and TRBJ2-2; D not resolved. CDR1 is SGHRS and CDR2 is YFSETQ in the germline V gene. V lost 0 bases and J lost 7, with 10 bases in between. The CDR3 is 14 residues long. The CDR3 DNA follows: TGCGCCAGCAGCTTGGTTCCACCCAGCGGGGAGCTGTTTTTT. This sequence encodes CASSLVPPSGELFF. Complete variable domain (other parts from reference TRBV5-1 and TRBJ2-2): KAGVTQTPRYLIKTRGQQVTLSCSPISGHRSVSWYQQTPGQGLQFLFEYFSETQRNKGNFPGRFSGRQFSNSRSEMNVSTLELGDSALYLCASSLVPPSGELFFGEGSRLTVL.

This clonotype came up many times. The rearrangement joins TRBV3-1 to TRBJ2-2, with 8 bases that match TRBD2. Per germline, CDR1 LGHDT and CDR2 YNNKEL (reference sequence). J gave up 5 bases and V 4 bases, and 6 bases lay outside the gene matches. CDR3 size: 15 residues. The CDR3 sequence is CASSLGGARTGELFF. In nucleotides, the CDR3 is TGTGCCAGCAGCCTCGGGGGGGCAAGAACCGGGGAGCTGTTTTTT.

This clonotype was counted many times. The gene calls are TRBV7-8 and TRBJ1-2; 7 positions agree with TRBD1. Germline CDR1 and CDR2: SGHVS and FQNEAQ. The CDR3 spans 14 residues. The V and J ends lost 5 bases and 5 bases, in that order; junction bases with no gene match: 8. DNA of the CDR3: TGTGCCAGCAGCCCCGACAGGGTGGGGTATGGCTACACCTTC. Translated: CASSPDRVGYGYTF.

This clonotype was seen ten or more times. V gene TRBV20-1 combines with J gene TRBJ2-7; 10 bases line up with TRBD1. The CDR3 is 14 amino acids. Trimming cost V 5 bases and J 3 bases; bases outside gene matches: 7. The germline V gene has CDR1 DFQATT and CDR2 SNEGSKA (reference sequence). CDR3 loop: CSAAKTGGNYEQYF. DNA for the CDR3: TGCAGTGCTGCAAAGACAGGGGGCAACTACGAGCAGTACTTC.

The V and J genes are TRBV2 and TRBJ2-7; TRBD2 aligns across 8 bases. This CDR3 has 15 residues. V gave up 7 bases and J gave up 6 bases; unmatched junction bases: 14. Germline lookup yields CDR1 SNHLY and CDR2 FYNNEI. DNA for the CDR3: TGTGCCAGCACTCGGCGGGAGGCCCCTCATCCCGAGCAGTACTTC. Its protein is CASTRREAPHPEQYF.

This clonotype appeared many times. The chain employs TRBV4-3 and TRBJ2-1, with 8 bases fitting TRBD1. J lost 7 bases, V lost 4 bases, and 6 bases had no gene match. The CDR3 runs 14 residues. Per the germline V gene, CDR1 is LGHNA and CDR2 is YSLEER. The CDR3 nucleotides read TGCGCCAGCAGCCGATCCACAGGGGGTAATGAGCAGTTCTTC. It yields the protein CASSRSTGGNEQFF.

V usage is TRBV4-1 and J usage is TRBJ2-1, with 10 bases that match TRBD2. In germline, CDR1 is MGHRA, CDR2 YSYEKL. V trimming: 2 bases; J trimming: 5 bases; junction bases outside the gene matches: 3. The length of the CDR3 is 15 residues. The CDR3 DNA follows: TGCGCCAGCAGCCAACTAGCGGGGGCTAACAATGAGCAGTTCTTC. This translates into CASSQLAGANNEQFF.

The sample holds many counts of this clonotype. V and J are TRBV7-2 and TRBJ1-2; no clear D. V lost 3 bases to trimming and J lost 8 bases, with 13 bases between them. The CDR3 runs to 13 residues. The germline V gene encodes CDR1 SGHTA and CDR2 FQGNSA. The CDR3 nucleotides are TGTGCCAGCAGCTTTTCGGAGGCGGCCGGCTACACCTTC. It encodes CASSFSEAAGYTF.

The chain is built from TRBV11-2 and TRBJ2-5; TRBD2 aligns across 11 bases. V shed 5 bases, J shed 4 bases, and the junction held 15 bases outside the gene matches. Germline CDR1 SGHAT, CDR2 FQNNGV. The CDR3 runs to 18 residues. CDR3 region: CASSALPSGGRGRETQYF. The DNA of the CDR3 is TGTGCCAGCAGCGCGCTACCTAGCGGGGGGAGAGGAAGAGAGACCCAGTACTTC.

The sample holds many counts of this clonotype. The CDR3 DNA reads TGCGCCAGCCGCGACACCCGACAGGGGTACACCGGGGAGCTGTTTTTT. This gives the protein CASRDTRQGYTGELFF. The V call is TRBV5-1, the J call TRBJ2-2, with 8 bases matching TRBD1. The CDR3 loop spans 16 amino acids. The J segment lost 3 bases and the V segment lost 7 bases, leaving 11 bases of the junction unmatched. Germline V gene sequence: CDR1 SGHRS, CDR2 YFSETQ.

Many counts were recorded for this clonotype. This sequence joins TRBV12-3 or TRBV12-4 and TRBJ2-3, with 7 bases matching TRBD1. The trim removed 6 bases at V and 0 bases at J, leaving 6 bases unmatched. The length of the CDR3 is 15 residues. The CDR3 DNA is TGTGCCAGCAGACAGGACAGGTCTAGCACAGATACGCAGTATTTT. Translated: CASRQDRSSTDTQYF.

This clonotype was observed many times. The chain joins TRBV6-5 to TRBJ2-3; tentative D call: TRBD2 (6 bases). V was cut by 6 bases and J by 4 bases, with 11 bases left in between. This CDR3 has 13 amino acids. From germline, CDR1 is MNHEY and CDR2 SVGAGI. The CDR3 region is CASRGTGPDTQYF. CDR3 coding DNA: TGTGCCAGCAGGGGGACTGGGCCAGATACGCAGTATTTT.

This chain uses TRBV2 with TRBJ1-1, with TRBD1 as a possible D gene (5 bases). From germline, CDR1 is SNHLY and CDR2 FYNNEI. The CDR3 spans 12 residues. The V end lost 3 bases, the J end lost 8 bases, and 10 bases lay between the germline ends. The CDR3 loop reads CASSDDSVEAFF. The CDR3 nucleotides read TGTGCCAGCAGTGATGACAGTGTCGAAGCTTTCTTT.